Listed below are T cell receptor beta chains from one sample, sequenced in a study of T cells after yellow fever vaccination. TCRdb redid the calling of the 5' RACE reads with MiXCR, one entry per CDR3 protein. The sample holds roughly 120,000 distinct CDR3 sequences; 7.4% are singletons and the top ten take nearly 2.5%. Sequenced material: CD4+ T cells sorted from PBMCs, taken 10 days after the first yellow fever vaccination. The receptors here all came from a man younger than 35 who received the YFV17D yellow fever vaccine. The CDR3 runs from the conserved cysteine through the conserved F or W. D genes are given only for firm matches. Expanded clones are given a class, and other clones once, few, many or no size at all.

clone size	V gene	J gene	D gene	CDR3 DNA	CDR3 protein
many	TRBV12-3/TRBV12-4	TRBJ1-1	NA	TGTGCCAGCAGTTTATGGGGGTCGGTGAACACTGAAGCTTTCTTT	CASSLWGSVNTEAFF
many	TRBV12-3/TRBV12-4	TRBJ2-4	NA	TGTGCCAGCAGGGGGGGGCTAGCCAAAAACATTCAGTACTTC	CASRGGLAKNIQYF
many	TRBV7-2	TRBJ1-5	NA	TGTGCCAGCAGCTTAAACGGGTATCAGCCCCAGCATTTT	CASSLNGYQPQHF
many	TRBV9	TRBJ1-1	NA	TGTGCCAGCAGCGTAGATCCGACAGGCGGTAACACTGAAGCTTTCTTT	CASSVDPTGGNTEAFF
many	TRBV5-1	TRBJ1-5	TRBD1	TGCGCCAGCAGCTTGGGGGCTACAGGGGACCCCCAGCATTTT	CASSLGATGDPQHF
many	TRBV5-4	TRBJ2-5	TRBD2	TGTGCCAGCAGCTTACGAGAGACTAGCGGGTTAGAGACCCAGTACTTC	CASSLRETSGLETQYF
many	TRBV7-2	TRBJ2-3	NA	TGTGCCAGCAGCTTAGCCGGGGTCACAGATACGCAGTATTTT	CASSLAGVTDTQYF
many	TRBV11-2	TRBJ2-1	NA	TGTGCCAGCAGCTTCGGTCCTTCGCGGGAGCAGTTCTTC	CASSFGPSREQFF
many	TRBV12-3/TRBV12-4	TRBJ1-1	NA	TGTGCCAGCAGTTTAGGGGAGAACACTGAAGCTTTCTTT	CASSLGENTEAFF
many	TRBV20-1	TRBJ2-5	TRBD2	TGCAGTGCTGCTGGAGCGGGGGGTAGGGAGACCCAGTACTTC	CSAAGAGGRETQYF
NA	TRBV20-1	TRBJ1-1	NA	TGCAGTGCTAGGTGGGGGGCGAGGGTCACTGAAGCTTTCTTT	CSARWGARVTEAFF
many	TRBV7-9	TRBJ2-1	NA	TGTGCCAGCAGCTTGATGACAGTTACCTACAATGAGCAGTTCTTC	CASSLMTVTYNEQFF
many	TRBV28	TRBJ1-1	NA	TGTGCCAGCGAGCAGGGCGGGATGAACACTGAAGCTTTCTTT	CASEQGGMNTEAFF
many	TRBV5-1	TRBJ2-1	TRBD2	TGCGCCAGCAGCCCCGGGAGGGGGGGTAACGATGAGCAGTTCTTC	CASSPGRGGNDEQFF
many	TRBV5-1	TRBJ2-5	NA	TGCGCCAGCAGTTTCACGACAGTCCGAGAGACCCAGTACTTC	CASSFTTVRETQYF
many	TRBV4-3	TRBJ1-2	NA	TGCGCCAGCAGCCAATCCCCCGTCGGGGACTATGGCTACACCTTC	CASSQSPVGDYGYTF
many	TRBV6-2/TRBV6-3	TRBJ2-1	NA	TGTGCCAGCAGTGGACAGACGGACCTCTCCTACAATGAGCAGTTCTTC	CASSGQTDLSYNEQFF
many	TRBV27	TRBJ1-6	NA	TGTGCCAGCTGTACGACAGCTTTCAATTCACCCCTCCACTTT	CASCTTAFNSPLHF
many	TRBV20-1	TRBJ1-2	NA	TGCAGTGCTGTCAGAGATGTCTATGGCTACACCTTC	CSAVRDVYGYTF
many	TRBV6-5	TRBJ2-3	NA	TGTGCCAGCAGTTACTTAGGTTCGCAAGATACGCAGTATTTT	CASSYLGSQDTQYF
NA	TRBV12-3/TRBV12-4	TRBJ1-4	NA	TGTGCCAGCAGTTTAGTGGGTCATGGAGAAAAACTGTTTTTT	CASSLVGHGEKLFF
NA	TRBV7-9	TRBJ2-7	NA	TGTGCCAGCAGCGCCAGGCAGGGATCCTACGAGCAGTACTTC	CASSARQGSYEQYF
many	TRBV24-1	TRBJ2-3	TRBD2	TGTGCCACCAGTGACCCCCGCGGGGGTCCAGATACGCAGTATTTT	CATSDPRGGPDTQYF
many	TRBV5-1	TRBJ2-5	TRBD2	TGCGCCAGCAGGACTAGCTCTGAGGAAGAGACCCAGTACTTC	CASRTSSEEETQYF
many	TRBV3-1	TRBJ2-5	NA	TGTGCCAGCAGCCACGGGCCAAGCCACCCAGGGGCGACCCAGTACTTC	CASSHGPSHPGATQYF
many	TRBV24-1	TRBJ2-1	NA	TGTGCCACCAGTGAGACCGGGATCCGGGGAAGGAATGAGCAGTTCTTC	CATSETGIRGRNEQFF
many	TRBV7-2	TRBJ2-2	NA	TGTGCCAGCAGCTCCCACACCGGGGAGCTGTTTTTT	CASSSHTGELFF
many	TRBV7-2	TRBJ2-2	NA	TGTGCCAGCAGTTATCTGTACGGGACCGGGGAGCTGTTTTTT	CASSYLYGTGELFF
many	TRBV12-3/TRBV12-4	TRBJ2-1	TRBD2	TGTGCCAGCAAAGAGACTAGCGGGGGGGCAAACGAGCAGTTCTTC	CASKETSGGANEQFF
many	TRBV5-4	TRBJ1-1	NA	TGTGCCAGCAGCGGTCTCGGGGGAGCTTTCTTT	CASSGLGGAFF
many	TRBV7-9	TRBJ2-5	TRBD2	TGTGCCAGCGGACATGTCGGGACTAGCGGGGCCAAAGAGACCCAGTACTTC	CASGHVGTSGAKETQYF
many	TRBV2	TRBJ2-5	NA	TGTGCCAGCTGGGACCGACTAAAAGAGACCCAGTACTTC	CASWDRLKETQYF
many	TRBV18	TRBJ1-1	NA	TGTGCCAGCTCCCGTACCGTGGGCACTGAAGCTTTCTTT	CASSRTVGTEAFF
many	TRBV12-3/TRBV12-4	TRBJ1-1	NA	TGTGCCAGCAGTTTCCCCACTGAAGCTTTCTTT	CASSFPTEAFF
many	TRBV20-1	TRBJ2-5	TRBD1	TGCAGTGCTCCGGGACAGGGCTCGGAGACCCAGTACTTC	CSAPGQGSETQYF
many	TRBV4-1	TRBJ1-5	NA	TGCGCCAGCAGCCAAGATAGGACTCCGAATCAGCCCCAGCATTTT	CASSQDRTPNQPQHF
many	TRBV20-1	TRBJ2-1	NA	TGCAGTGCTTGGCTGAGGAACAATGAGCAGTTCTTC	CSAWLRNNEQFF
many	TRBV2	TRBJ2-1	NA	TGTGCCAGCAGTCCCTCGAGCTCCTACAATGAGCAGTTCTTC	CASSPSSSYNEQFF
NA	TRBV5-1	TRBJ2-2	NA	TGCGCCAGCAGCTTGGGTGCGAGTAACACCGGGGAGCTGTTTTTT	CASSLGASNTGELFF
many	TRBV7-2	TRBJ2-3	NA	TGTGCCAGCAGCTTAGCGGGCGGGGAAAACCAAAAGTATTTT	CASSLAGGENQKYF
many	TRBV6-1	TRBJ2-7	NA	TGTGCCAGCAGCAAAACACCACTTTCCTACGAGCAGTACTTC	CASSKTPLSYEQYF
many	TRBV12-3/TRBV12-4	TRBJ2-2	NA	TGTGCCAGCAGTTTTCTGGGAACCGGGGAGCTGTTTTTT	CASSFLGTGELFF
many	TRBV7-2	TRBJ1-1	NA	TGTGCCAGCAGCTTTAGGAGGGAATCTGAAGCTTTCTTT	CASSFRRESEAFF
NA	TRBV4-3	TRBJ2-5	NA	TGCGCCAGCAGCCAAGATTGGTCCGGTGGGGCCGCGGAGACCCAGTACTTC	CASSQDWSGGAAETQYF
few	TRBV30	TRBJ1-5	NA	TGTGCCTGGAGTGTGAGGGCGAGGCAGCCCCAGCATTTT	CAWSVRARQPQHF
NA	TRBV18	TRBJ2-1	NA	TGTGCCAGCTCACCGGGTCAGGAGCAGTTCTTC	CASSPGQEQFF
many	TRBV5-6	TRBJ2-3	NA	TGTGCCAGCAGCCTCACAGATACGCAGTATTTT	CASSLTDTQYF
many	TRBV5-1	TRBJ2-3	TRBD1	TGCGCCAGCAGCTTCCGACAGGGGAGTACGGGGGTATCAGATACGCAGTATTTT	CASSFRQGSTGVSDTQYF
NA	TRBV7-6	TRBJ2-2	NA	TGTGCCAGCCAGAGCACAGTGGGCGCGTACGGGGAGCTGTTTTTT	CASQSTVGAYGELFF
many	TRBV5-1	TRBJ2-2	NA	TGCGCCAGCAGCTTGCTCCAGGGGTCAATCACCGGGGAGCTGTTTTTT	CASSLLQGSITGELFF
many	TRBV11-2	TRBJ2-2	NA	TGTGCCAGCGGATACACCGGGGAGCTGTTTTTT	CASGYTGELFF
many	TRBV18	TRBJ2-1	NA	TGTGCCAGCTCACTGAGGACGGACAATGAGCAGTTCTTC	CASSLRTDNEQFF